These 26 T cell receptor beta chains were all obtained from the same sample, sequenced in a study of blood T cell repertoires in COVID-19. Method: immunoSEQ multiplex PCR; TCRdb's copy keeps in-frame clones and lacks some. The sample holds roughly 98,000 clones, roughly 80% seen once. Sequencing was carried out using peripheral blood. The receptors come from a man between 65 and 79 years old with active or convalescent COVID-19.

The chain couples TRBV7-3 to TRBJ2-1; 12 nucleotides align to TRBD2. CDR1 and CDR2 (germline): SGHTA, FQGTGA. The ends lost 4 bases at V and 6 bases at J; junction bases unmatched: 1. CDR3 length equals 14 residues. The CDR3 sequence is CASSWTSGANEQFF. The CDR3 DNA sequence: TGTGCCAGCAGCTGGACTAGCGGGGCCAATGAGCAGTTCTTC. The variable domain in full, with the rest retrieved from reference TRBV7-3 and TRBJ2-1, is GAGVSQTPSNKVTEKGKYVELRCDPISGHTALYWYRQSLGQGPEFLIYFQGTGAADDSGLPNDRFFAVRPEGSVSTLKIQRTERGDSAVYLCASSWTSGANEQFFGPGTRLTVL.

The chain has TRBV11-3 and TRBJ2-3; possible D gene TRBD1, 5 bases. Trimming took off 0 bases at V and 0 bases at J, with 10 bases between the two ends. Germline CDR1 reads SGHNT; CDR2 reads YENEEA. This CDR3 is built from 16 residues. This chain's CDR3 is CASSLDVRASTDTQYF. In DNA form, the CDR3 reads TGTGCCAGCAGCTTAGATGTCAGGGCCAGCACAGATACGCAGTATTTT.

CDR3 in amino acids: CASSSTLGNTQYF. CDR3 bases: TGTGCCAGCAGTTCCACGCTAGGTAATACGCAGTATTTT. This rearrangement joins TRBV12-3 or TRBV12-4 to TRBJ2-3; no firm D call. There are 13 residues in the CDR3. Trimming took 4 bases from V and 7 from J, leaving 12 bases between them.

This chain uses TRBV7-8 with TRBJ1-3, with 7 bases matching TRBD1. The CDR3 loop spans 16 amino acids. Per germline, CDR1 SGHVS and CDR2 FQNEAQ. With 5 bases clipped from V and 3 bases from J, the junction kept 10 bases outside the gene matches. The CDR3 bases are TGTGCCAGCAGCCAAAGACAGGGTAAATTTGGAAACACCATATATTTT. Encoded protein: CASSQRQGKFGNTIYF.

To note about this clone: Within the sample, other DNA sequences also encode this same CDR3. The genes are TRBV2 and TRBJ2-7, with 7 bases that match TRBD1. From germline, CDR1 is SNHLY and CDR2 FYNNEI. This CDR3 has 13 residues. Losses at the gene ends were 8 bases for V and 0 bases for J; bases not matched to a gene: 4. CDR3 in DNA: TGTGCCAGCCTCCGGGACAGCTCCTACGAGCAGTACTTC. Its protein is CASLRDSSYEQYF.

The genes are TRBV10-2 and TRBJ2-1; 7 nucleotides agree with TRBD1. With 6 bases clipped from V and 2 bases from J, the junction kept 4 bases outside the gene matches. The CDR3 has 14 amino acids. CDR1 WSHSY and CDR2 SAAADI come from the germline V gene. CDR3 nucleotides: TGCGCCAGCAGCCCCGACAGGGCCTACAATGAGCAGTTCTTC. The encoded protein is CASSPDRAYNEQFF.

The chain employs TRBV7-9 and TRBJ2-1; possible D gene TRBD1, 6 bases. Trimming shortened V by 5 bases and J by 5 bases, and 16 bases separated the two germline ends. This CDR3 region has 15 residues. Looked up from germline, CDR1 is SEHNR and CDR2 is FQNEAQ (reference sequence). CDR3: CASSNGGYWDNEQFF. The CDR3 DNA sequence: TGTGCCAGCAGCAATGGGGGCTACTGGGACAATGAGCAGTTCTTC. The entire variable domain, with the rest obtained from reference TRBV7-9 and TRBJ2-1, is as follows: DTGVSQNPRHKITKRGQNVTFRCDPISEHNRLYWYRQTLGQGPEFLTYFQNEAQLEKSRLLSDRFSAERPKGSFSTLEIQRTEQGDSAMYLCASSNGGYWDNEQFFGPGTRLTVL.

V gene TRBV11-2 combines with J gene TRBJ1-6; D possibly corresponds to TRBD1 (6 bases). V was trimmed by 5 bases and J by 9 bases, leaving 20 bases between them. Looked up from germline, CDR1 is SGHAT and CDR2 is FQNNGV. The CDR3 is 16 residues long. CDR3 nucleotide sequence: TGTGCCAGCAGCGCCGGGACAACAACTTCGGGTTCACCCCTCCACTTT. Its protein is CASSAGTTTSGSPLHF. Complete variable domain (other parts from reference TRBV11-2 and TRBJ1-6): EAGVAQSPRYKIIEKRQSVAFWCNPISGHATLYWYQQILGQGPKLLIQFQNNGVVDDSQLPKDRFSAERLKGVDSTLKIQPAKLEDSAVYLCASSAGTTTSGSPLHFGNGTRLTVT.

CDR3 residues: CASSQRFGYTF. The CDR3 DNA sequence: TGTGCCAGCAGCCAGCGGTTTGGCTACACCTTC. The chain carries TRBV3-1 (or the pseudogene TRBV3-2) and TRBJ1-2; D gene uncertain. Germline loops: CDR1 LGHDT, CDR2 YNNKEL (reference sequence). The CDR3 is 11 amino acids. Trimming took 3 bases from V and 7 from J, leaving 6 bases between them.

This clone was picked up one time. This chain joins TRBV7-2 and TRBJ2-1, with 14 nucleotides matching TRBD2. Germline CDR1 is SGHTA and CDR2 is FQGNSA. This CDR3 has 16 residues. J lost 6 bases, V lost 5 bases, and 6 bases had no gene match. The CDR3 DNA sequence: TGTGCCAGCAGCCTAGGACTAGCGGGGGGCCTCAATGAGCAGTTCTTC. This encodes CASSLGLAGGLNEQFF. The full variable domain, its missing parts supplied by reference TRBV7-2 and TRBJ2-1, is GAGVSQSPSNKVTEKGKDVELRCDPISGHTALYWYRQSLGQGLEFLIYFQGNSAPDKSGLPSDRFSAERTGGSVSTLTIQRTQQEDSAVYLCASSLGLAGGLNEQFFGPGTRLTVL.

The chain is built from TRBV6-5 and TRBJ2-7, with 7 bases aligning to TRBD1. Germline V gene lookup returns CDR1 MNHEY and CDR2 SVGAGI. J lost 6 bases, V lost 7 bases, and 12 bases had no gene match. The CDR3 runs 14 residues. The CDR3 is CASTPPGQPSEQYF. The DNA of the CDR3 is TGTGCCAGCACACCTCCGGGACAGCCATCCGAGCAGTACTTC.

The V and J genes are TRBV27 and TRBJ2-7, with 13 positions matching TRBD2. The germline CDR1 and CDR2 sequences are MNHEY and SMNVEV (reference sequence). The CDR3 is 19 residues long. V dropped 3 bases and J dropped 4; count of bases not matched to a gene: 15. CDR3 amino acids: CASSFGVGLAGDSSYEQYF. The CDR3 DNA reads TGTGCCAGCAGTTTTGGGGTTGGACTAGCGGGGGACTCGTCGTACGAGCAGTACTTC.

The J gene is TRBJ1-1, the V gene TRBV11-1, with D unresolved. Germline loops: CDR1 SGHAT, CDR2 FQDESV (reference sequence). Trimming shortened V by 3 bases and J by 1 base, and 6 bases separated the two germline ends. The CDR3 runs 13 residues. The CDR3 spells CASSFSENTEAFF. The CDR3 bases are TGTGCCAGCAGCTTTTCAGAGAACACTGAAGCTTTCTTT.

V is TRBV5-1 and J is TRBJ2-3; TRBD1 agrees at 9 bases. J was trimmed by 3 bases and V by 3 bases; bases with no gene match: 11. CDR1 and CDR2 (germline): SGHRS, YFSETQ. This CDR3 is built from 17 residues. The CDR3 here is CASSSHSGTGLTDTQYF. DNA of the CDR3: TGCGCCAGCAGCTCACACTCCGGGACAGGGTTGACAGATACGCAGTATTTT.

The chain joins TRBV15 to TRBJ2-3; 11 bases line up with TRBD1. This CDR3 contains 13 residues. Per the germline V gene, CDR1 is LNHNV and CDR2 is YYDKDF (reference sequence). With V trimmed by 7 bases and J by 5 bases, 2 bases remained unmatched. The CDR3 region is CATKGQGGDTQYF. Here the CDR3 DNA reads TGTGCCACCAAGGGACAGGGGGGAGATACGCAGTATTTT.

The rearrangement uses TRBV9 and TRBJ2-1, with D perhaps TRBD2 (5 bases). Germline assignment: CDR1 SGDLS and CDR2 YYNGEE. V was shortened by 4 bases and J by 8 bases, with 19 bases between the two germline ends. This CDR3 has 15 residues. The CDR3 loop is CASSPRPVTRDEQFF. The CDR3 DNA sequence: TGTGCCAGCAGCCCAAGACCGGTTACGAGGGATGAGCAGTTCTTC. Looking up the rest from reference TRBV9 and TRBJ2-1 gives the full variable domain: DSGVTQTPKHLITATGQRVTLRCSPRSGDLSVYWYQQSLDQGLQFLIQYYNGEERAKGNILERFSAQQFPDLHSELNLSSLELGDSALYFCASSPRPVTRDEQFFGPGTRLTVL.

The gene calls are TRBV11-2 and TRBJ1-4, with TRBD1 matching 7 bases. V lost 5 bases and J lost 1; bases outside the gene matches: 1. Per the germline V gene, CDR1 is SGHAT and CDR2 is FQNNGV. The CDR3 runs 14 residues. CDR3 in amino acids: CASSRQGTNEKLFF. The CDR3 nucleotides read TGTGCCAGCAGCCGACAGGGAACTAATGAAAAACTGTTTTTT.

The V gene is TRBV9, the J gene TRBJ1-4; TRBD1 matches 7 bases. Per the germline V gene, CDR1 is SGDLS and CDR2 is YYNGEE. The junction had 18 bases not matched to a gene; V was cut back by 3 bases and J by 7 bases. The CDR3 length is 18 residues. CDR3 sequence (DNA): TGTGCCAGCAGCGCCACCGGGGGCGGAGGACAGGTTTTTGAAAAACTGTTTTTT. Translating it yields CASSATGGGGQVFEKLFF.

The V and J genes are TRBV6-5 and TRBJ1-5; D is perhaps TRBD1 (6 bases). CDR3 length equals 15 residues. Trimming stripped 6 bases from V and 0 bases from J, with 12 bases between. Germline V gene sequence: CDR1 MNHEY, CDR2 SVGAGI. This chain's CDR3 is CASRNRDYSNQPQHF. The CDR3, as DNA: TGTGCCAGCAGAAACAGGGACTATAGCAATCAGCCCCAGCATTTT.

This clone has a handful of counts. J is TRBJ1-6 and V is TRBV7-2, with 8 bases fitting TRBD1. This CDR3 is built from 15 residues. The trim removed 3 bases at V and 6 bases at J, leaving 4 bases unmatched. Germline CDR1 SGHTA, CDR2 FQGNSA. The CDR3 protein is CASSFSDRVNSPLHF. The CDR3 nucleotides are TGTGCCAGCAGCTTTTCGGACAGGGTTAATTCACCCCTCCACTTT.

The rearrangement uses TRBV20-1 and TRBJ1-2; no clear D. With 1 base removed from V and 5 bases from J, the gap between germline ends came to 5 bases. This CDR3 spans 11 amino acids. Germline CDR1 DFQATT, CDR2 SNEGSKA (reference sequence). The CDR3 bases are TGCAGTGCTAGAGTAGATTATGGCTACACCTTC. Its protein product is CSARVDYGYTF.

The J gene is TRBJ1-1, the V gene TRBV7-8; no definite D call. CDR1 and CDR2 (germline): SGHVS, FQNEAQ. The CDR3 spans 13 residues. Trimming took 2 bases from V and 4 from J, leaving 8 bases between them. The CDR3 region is CASSLPEFTEAFF. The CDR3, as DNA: TGTGCCAGCAGCTTACCGGAGTTCACTGAAGCTTTCTTT.

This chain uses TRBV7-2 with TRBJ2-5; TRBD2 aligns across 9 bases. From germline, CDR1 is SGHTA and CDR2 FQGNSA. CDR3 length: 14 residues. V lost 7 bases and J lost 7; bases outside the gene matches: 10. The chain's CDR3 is CASTGGGAERTQYF. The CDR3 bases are TGTGCCAGCACCGGCGGGGGGGCCGAGAGGACCCAGTACTTC.

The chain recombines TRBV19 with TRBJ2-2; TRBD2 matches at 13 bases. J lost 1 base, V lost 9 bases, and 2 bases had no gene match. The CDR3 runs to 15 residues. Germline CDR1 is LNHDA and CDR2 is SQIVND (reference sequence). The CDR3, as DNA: TGTGCCAGCAGACTAGCGGGGGGGAACACCGGGGAGCTGTTTTTT. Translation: CASRLAGGNTGELFF. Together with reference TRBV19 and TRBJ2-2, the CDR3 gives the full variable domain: DGGITQSPKYLFRKEGQNVTLSCEQNLNHDAMYWYRQDPGQGLRLIYYSQIVNDFQKGDIAEGYSVSREKKESFPLTVTSAQKNPTAFYLCASRLAGGNTGELFFGEGSRLTVL.

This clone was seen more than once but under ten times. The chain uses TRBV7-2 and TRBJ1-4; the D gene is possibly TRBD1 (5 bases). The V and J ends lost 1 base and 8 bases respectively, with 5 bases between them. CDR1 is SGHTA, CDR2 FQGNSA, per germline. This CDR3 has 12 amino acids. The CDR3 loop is CASSLEGEKLFF. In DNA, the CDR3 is TGTGCCAGCAGCTTAGAGGGGGAAAAACTGTTTTTT.

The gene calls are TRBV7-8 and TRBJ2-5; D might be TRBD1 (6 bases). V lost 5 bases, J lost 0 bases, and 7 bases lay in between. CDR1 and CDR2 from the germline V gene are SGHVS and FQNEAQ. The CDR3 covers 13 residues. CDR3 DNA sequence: TGTGCCAGCAGCGACAGGAACCAAGAGACCCAGTACTTC. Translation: CASSDRNQETQYF.